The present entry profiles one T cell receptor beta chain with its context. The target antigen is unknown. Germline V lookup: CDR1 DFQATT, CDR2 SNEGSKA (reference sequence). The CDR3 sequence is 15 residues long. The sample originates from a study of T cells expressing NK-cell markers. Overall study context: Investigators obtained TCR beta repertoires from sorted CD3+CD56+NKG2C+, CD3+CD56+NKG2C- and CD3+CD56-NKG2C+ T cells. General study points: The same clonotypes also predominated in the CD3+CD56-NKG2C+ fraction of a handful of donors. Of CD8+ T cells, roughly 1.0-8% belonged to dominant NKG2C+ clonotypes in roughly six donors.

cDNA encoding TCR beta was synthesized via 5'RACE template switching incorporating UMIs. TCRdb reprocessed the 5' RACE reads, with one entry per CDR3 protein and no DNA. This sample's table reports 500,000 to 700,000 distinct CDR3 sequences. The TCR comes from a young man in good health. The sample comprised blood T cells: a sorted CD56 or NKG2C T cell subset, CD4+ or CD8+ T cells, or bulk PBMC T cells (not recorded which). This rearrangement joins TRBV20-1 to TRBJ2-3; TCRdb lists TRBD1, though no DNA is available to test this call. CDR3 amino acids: CSAPVRGGARDTQYF.